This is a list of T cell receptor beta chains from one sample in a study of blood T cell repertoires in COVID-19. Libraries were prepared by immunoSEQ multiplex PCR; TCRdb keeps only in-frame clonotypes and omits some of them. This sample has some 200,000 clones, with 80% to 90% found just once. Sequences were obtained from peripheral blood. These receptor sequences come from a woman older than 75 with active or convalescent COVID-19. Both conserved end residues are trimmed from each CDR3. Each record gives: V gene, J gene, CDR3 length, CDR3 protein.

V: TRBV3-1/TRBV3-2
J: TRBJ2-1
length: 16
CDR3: ASSPWVEGESSYNEQF

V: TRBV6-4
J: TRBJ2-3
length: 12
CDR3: ASSDSRFTDTQY

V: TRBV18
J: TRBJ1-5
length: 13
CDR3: ASSPTGVSNQPQH

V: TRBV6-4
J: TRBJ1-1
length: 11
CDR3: ASSAQLNTEAF

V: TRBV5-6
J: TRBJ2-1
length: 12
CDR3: ASSLEQHYNEQF

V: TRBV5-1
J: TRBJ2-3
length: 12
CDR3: ASSLASGTDTQY

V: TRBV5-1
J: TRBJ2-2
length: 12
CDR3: ASRFAGGTGELF

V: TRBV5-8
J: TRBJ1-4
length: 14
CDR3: ASSSGQVRMGEKLF

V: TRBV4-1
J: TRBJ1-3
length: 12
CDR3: ASSQGPGGNTIY

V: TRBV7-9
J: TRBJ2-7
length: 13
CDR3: ASSSADRGQYEQY

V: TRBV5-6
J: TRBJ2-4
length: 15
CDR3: ASSQSWYRDRGDIQY

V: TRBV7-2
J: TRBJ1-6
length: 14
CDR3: ASSSTSHRVGSPLH

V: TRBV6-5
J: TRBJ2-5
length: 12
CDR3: ASTEGLGAGTQY

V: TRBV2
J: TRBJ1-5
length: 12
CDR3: ASSDTGGNQPQH

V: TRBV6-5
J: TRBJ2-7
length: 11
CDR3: ASTQTGTYEQY

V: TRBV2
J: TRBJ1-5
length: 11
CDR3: ASIRGGGQPQH

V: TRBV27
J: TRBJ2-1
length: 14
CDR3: ASSLFRGYGDNEQF

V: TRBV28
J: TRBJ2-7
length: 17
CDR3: ASSLPGLSERGRSYEQY

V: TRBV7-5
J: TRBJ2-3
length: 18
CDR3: ARSQRASGSQTLGTDTQY

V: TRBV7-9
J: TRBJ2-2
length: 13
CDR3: ASSLSGSPPGELF

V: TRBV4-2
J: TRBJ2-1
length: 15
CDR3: ASSQETGTGDYNEQF

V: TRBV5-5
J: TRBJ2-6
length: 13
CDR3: ASSIDTAGANVLT

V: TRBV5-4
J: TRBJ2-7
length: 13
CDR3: ASSPQAGRRYEQY

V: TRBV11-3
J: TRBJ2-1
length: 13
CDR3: ASSLGGNSYNEQF

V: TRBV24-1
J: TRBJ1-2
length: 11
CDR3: ATSETAAYGYT

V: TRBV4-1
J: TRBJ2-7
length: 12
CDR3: ASSQASGSAEQY

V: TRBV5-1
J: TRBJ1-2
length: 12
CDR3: ASSLAEGGGGYT

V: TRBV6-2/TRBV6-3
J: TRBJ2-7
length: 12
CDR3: ASSYFSRRDEQY

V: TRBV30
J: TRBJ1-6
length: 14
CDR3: AWTPGVSSYNSPLH

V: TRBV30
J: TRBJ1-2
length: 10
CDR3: AENPLTSGYT

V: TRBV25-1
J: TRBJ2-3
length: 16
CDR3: ASAGLAGHLTSTDTQY

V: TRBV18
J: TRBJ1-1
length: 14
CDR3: ASSPSTGQSNTEAF

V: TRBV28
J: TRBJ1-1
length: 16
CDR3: ASSLYTTGRGVNTEAF

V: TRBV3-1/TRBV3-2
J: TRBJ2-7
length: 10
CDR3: ASSQGGYEQY

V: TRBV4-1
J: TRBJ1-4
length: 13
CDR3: ASSQVTGTNEKLF

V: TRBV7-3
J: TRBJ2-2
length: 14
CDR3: ASGLAGGANTGELF

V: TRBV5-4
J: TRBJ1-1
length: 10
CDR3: ASSLREGEAF

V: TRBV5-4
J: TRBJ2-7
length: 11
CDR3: ASSLADLSEQY

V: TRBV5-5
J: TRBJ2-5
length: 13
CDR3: ASSLVARGRETQY